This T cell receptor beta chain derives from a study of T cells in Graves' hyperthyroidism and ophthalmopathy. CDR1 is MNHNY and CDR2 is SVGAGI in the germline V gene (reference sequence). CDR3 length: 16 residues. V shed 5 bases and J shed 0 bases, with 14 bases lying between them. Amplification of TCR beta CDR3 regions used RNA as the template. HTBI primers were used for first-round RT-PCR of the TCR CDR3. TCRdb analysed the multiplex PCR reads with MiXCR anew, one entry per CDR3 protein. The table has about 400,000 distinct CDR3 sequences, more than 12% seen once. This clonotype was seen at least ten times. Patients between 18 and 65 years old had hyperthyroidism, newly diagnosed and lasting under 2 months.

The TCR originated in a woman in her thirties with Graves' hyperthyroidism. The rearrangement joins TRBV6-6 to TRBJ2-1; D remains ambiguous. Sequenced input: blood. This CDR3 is CASSPLEAVSYNEQFF. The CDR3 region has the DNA TGTGCCAGCAGTCCACTCGAGGCGGTCTCCTACAATGAGCAGTTCTTC.